The subject of this entry is one T cell receptor (beta chain). Its target is unknown. The data were obtained in a study of cytomegalovirus exposure and HLA in healthy donors. Study outcomes and limitations: Differences between HLA loci emerged in a later analysis of TCR association rates, with DRB1 most and HLA-C fewest.

It was with 60 Vbeta and 13 Jbeta primers that the PCR ran. The method was immunoSEQ multiplex PCR; TCRdb's version includes in-frame clones alone and lacks a portion of them. The sample contains 150,000 to 200,000 clones, roughly four fifths of which appear only once. The CDR3 is made up of 16 amino acids. CDR1 and CDR2 from the germline V gene are SNHLY and FYNNEI. The J segment lost 0 bases and the V segment lost 5 bases, leaving 7 bases of the junction unmatched. Sequencing was carried out using PBMCs. The chain has TRBV2 and TRBJ2-7; 10 bases match TRBD2. The source is a man aged 40-49 years in good health and CMV-seronegative. CDR3 DNA sequence: TGTGCCAGCAGTAAAGGGGCTAGCGGGAGCTCCTACGAGCAGTACGTC. Its translation: CASSKGASGSSYEQYV.